Shown below are 13 T cell receptor beta chains from a single sample sequenced in a study of T cell clonality in common variable immunodeficiency (dated by TCRdb to the mid-2010s). Libraries came from the immunoSEQ multiplex PCR assay. TCRdb's version of the immuneACCESS table is confined to in-frame rearrangements and falls short of the full clone set. An unresolved V gene accounts for under half of the shortfall where checked; the remainder is of unknown origin. For this sample, about 44,000 clones are listed, none of them singletons. About 10% of the sample is held by the ten biggest clonotypes. The sample was peripheral blood mononuclear cells. These receptors were collected from a person aged 18 to 70 in good health.

Ten or more counts support this clone. The read falls 3 residues short of the CDR3 end, and the missing part is taken from the germline J gene. The V and J genes are TRBV20-1 and TRBJ2-5; 7 bases are a match to TRBD2. Trimming took 3 bases from V and 2 from J; bases not matched to a gene: 9. CDR1 DFQATT and CDR2 SNEGSKA come from the germline V gene (reference sequence). The CDR3 consists of 15 residues. The CDR3 spells CSASGTGGSQETQYF. CDR3 DNA, as far as it was read: TGCAGTGCTAGTGGTACGGGGGGATCACAAGAGACC.

This clone was found many times. The CDR3 is cut off 3 residues early in the read; its end comes from the germline J gene. This sequence joins TRBV28 and TRBJ1-3; 7 bases agree with TRBD1. Per germline, CDR1 MDHEN and CDR2 SYDVKM. The V gene end was trimmed by 2 bases and the J gene end by 4 bases; junction bases not matched to a gene: 5. The CDR3 covers 15 residues. The sequenced CDR3 bases are TGTGCCAGCAGTTTACACCCGGGACAGGGAAACACC. This encodes CASSLHPGQGNT. From start to end, the CDR3 is CASSLHPGQGNTIYF.

This clone was recorded many times. The read comes to an end 3 residues before the CDR3 does, leaving the germline J gene to fill in the end. This chain links TRBV18 with TRBJ2-1, with TRBD2 identical over 8 bases. The germline V gene has CDR1 KGHSH and CDR2 LQKENI. V was pared by 1 base and J by 6 bases, with 2 bases of the junction left unmatched. This CDR3 has 14 residues. CDR3 DNA, as far as it was read: TGTGCCAGCTCACCACAGCGGGAGATCAATGAG. This gives the protein CASSPQREINE. The whole CDR3 protein reads CASSPQREINEQFF. The full variable domain, in which reference TRBV18 and TRBJ2-1 provide the parts outside the CDR3, is NAGVMQNPRHLVRRRGQEARLRCSPMKGHSHVYWYRQLPEEGLKFMVYLQKENIIDESGMPKERFSAEFPKEGPSILRIQQVVRGDSAAYFCASSPQREINEQFFGPGTRLTVL.

This clone was detected ten times or more. The read halts 3 residues ahead of the CDR3 end, with the missing end drawn from the germline J gene. The rearrangement links TRBV27 to TRBJ2-6; 9 bases match TRBD1. CDR1 is MNHEY, CDR2 SMNVEV, per germline (reference sequence). The CDR3 is made up of 17 amino acids. J gave up 0 bases and V 5 bases, and 5 bases lay outside the gene matches. CDR3 sequence reads: CASSAWTGDSGANVLTF. The covered CDR3 bases are TGTGCCAGCAGTGCCTGGACAGGGGACTCTGGGGCCAACGTC. The full variable domain, its missing parts supplied by reference TRBV27 and TRBJ2-6, is EAQVTQNPRYLITVTGKKLTVTCSQNMNHEYMSWYRQDPGLGLRQIYYSMNVEVTDKGDVPEGYKVSRKEKRNFPLILESPSPNQTSLYFCASSAWTGDSGANVLTFGAGSRLTVL.

Ten or more counts support this clone. Read coverage stops 3 residues before the CDR3 terminus; the germline J gene supplies the remainder. The chain has TRBV19 and TRBJ1-2; 7 bases fit TRBD1. Germline CDR1 is LNHDA and CDR2 is SQIVND (reference sequence). V shed 4 bases and J 2 bases; nucleotides not matched to a gene: 7. There are 15 residues in the CDR3. CDR3 bases read: TGTGCCAGTAGTACCTTGACAGGGACCAACTATGGC. Its translation: CASSTLTGTNYG. The CDR3 reads in full as CASSTLTGTNYGYTF.

The sample holds many counts of this clone. The sequenced fragment ends 3 residues before the CDR3 boundary, so the rest is inferred from the germline J gene. The chain uses TRBV19 and TRBJ1-5, with D possibly matching TRBD1 (6 bases). The germline V gene has CDR1 LNHDA and CDR2 SQIVND (reference sequence). The CDR3 length is 15 residues. V was trimmed by 4 bases and J by 7 bases, leaving 17 bases between them. The CDR3 loop reads CASSTTTGRGQPQHF. The sequenced part of the CDR3 DNA is TGTGCCAGTAGTACTACAACAGGGAGGGGGCAGCCC.

This clone came up many times. The read ends 3 residues before the CDR3 terminus; that terminus is restored from the germline J gene. The V call is TRBV6-1, the J call TRBJ2-2; 7 bases are shared with TRBD1. V shed 2 bases and J 7 bases; nucleotides not matched to a gene: 7. Germline values: CDR1 MNHNS, CDR2 SASEGT. This CDR3 spans 15 amino acids. This CDR3 is CASSESTGEHGELFF. The sequenced CDR3 bases are TGTGCCAGCAGTGAATCAACAGGGGAACACGGGGAG.

This clone came up many times. Coverage ceases 3 residues before the CDR3 finishes, and the germline J gene fills in the end. The chain uses TRBV7-4 and TRBJ2-7; 7 bases line up with TRBD2. Trimming removed 3 bases from V and 2 bases from J; junction bases left unmatched: 1. Germline V gene lookup returns CDR1 SGHVT and CDR2 SQSDAQ. This CDR3 has 13 residues. CDR3 region: CASSFLAAYEQYF. The DNA read from the CDR3 is TGTGCCAGCAGCTTTCTAGCGGCCTACGAG. Drawing the rest from reference TRBV7-4 and TRBJ2-7, the complete variable domain is GAGVSQSPRYKVAKRGRDVALRCDSISGHVTLYWYRQTLGQGSEVLTYSQSDAQRDKSGRPSGRFSAERPERSVSTLKIQRTEQGDSAVYLCASSFLAAYEQYFGPGTRLTVT.

This clone was detected ten times or more. The read terminates 3 residues before the CDR3 end, so the remaining end is supplied by the germline J gene. The V call is TRBV7-2, the J call TRBJ1-2; 7 nucleotides line up with TRBD1. Losses at the gene ends were 5 bases for V and 1 base for J; bases not matched to a gene: 7. Looked up from germline, CDR1 is SGHTA and CDR2 is FQGNSA. The CDR3 has 15 residues. The CDR3 is CASSPTTGLNYGYTF. The DNA read from the CDR3 is TGTGCCAGCAGCCCGACGACAGGGCTTAACTATGGC.

Many counts were recorded for this clone. The CDR3 end falls 3 residues outside the read, so it is completed with the germline J gene. The chain carries TRBV18 and TRBJ2-5; D remains ambiguous. V was pared by 0 bases and J by 5 bases, with 7 bases between. The germline gives CDR1 KGHSH, CDR2 LQKENI. The CDR3 sequence is 13 residues long. CDR3 DNA, as far as it was read: TGTGCCAGCTCACCACCGGCCCGCGAGACC. It codes for CASSPPARET. The full CDR3 reads CASSPPARETQYF.

Turning to this clone: The CDR3 end is not reached by the read, which stops 3 residues before it; the germline J gene fills it in. This chain links TRBV13 with TRBJ1-2, with TRBD1 as a possible D gene (5 bases). Germline V CDR1 and CDR2: PRHDT, FYEKMQ (reference sequence). The CDR3 contains 17 residues. The CDR3 bases that were read are TGTGCCAGCAGCCCAACCCGACGTCCCGGGACGGGGGAAGGC. This codes for CASSPTRRPGTGEG. The full CDR3 protein reads CASSPTRRPGTGEGYTF.

This clone came up many times. Here the CDR3 reads CASSIARGSVADTQYF. CDR3 DNA (partial): TGTGCCAGTAGTATAGCACGGGGTTCAGTAGCAGATACG. The J gene is TRBJ2-3, the V gene TRBV19; a possible D gene is TRBD2 (5 bases). The CDR3 goes on 3 residues after the read ends, and that part is filled in from the germline J gene. With 1 base removed from V and 4 bases from J, the gap between germline ends came to 15 bases. Germline CDR1 is LNHDA and CDR2 is SQIVND (reference sequence). The length of the CDR3 is 16 residues.

This clone was seen ten or more times. The read falls 3 residues short of the CDR3 end, and the missing part is taken from the germline J gene. V usage is TRBV7-8 and J usage is TRBJ1-5; D may be TRBD1 (5 bases). Germline-derived CDR1 and CDR2 are SGHVS and FQNEAQ. Trimming took off 3 bases at V and 7 bases at J, with 13 bases between the two ends. The CDR3 covers 14 residues. The part of the CDR3 DNA that was read is TGTGCCAGCAGCTTGCTTAGGGGAGTGCAGCCC. It codes for CASSLLRGVQP. The entire CDR3 sequence reads CASSLLRGVQPQHF.